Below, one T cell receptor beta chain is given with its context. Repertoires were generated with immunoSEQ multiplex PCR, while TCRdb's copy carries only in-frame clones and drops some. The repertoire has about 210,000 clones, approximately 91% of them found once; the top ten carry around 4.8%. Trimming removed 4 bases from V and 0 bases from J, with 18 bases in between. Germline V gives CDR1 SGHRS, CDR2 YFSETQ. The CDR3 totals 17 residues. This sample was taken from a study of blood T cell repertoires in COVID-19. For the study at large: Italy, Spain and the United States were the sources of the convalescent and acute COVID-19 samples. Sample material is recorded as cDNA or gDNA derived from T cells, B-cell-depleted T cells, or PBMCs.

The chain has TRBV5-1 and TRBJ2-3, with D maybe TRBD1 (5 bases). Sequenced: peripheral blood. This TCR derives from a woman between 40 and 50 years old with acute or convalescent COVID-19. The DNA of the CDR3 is TGCGCCAGCAGCCTGGGGCCGGAGACCTCTAGCACAGATACGCAGTATTTT. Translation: CASSLGPETSSTDTQYF.